Following are 32 T cell receptor beta chains from one sample sequenced in a study of cytomegalovirus exposure and HLA in healthy donors. The PCR was carried out with 60 Vbeta primers and 13 Jbeta primers. Some clones are missing from TCRdb's copy, which holds only in-frame ones; the method was immunoSEQ multiplex PCR. The table lists under 200,000 clones, roughly 73% of them singletons, with about 1.5% in the top ten. The sequenced material came from PBMCs. All receptors come from a woman aged 25 to 39 in good health and CMV-seronegative.

The chain carries TRBV2 and TRBJ1-3; D might be TRBD1 (5 bases). The CDR3 is made up of 14 amino acids. CDR1 and CDR2 from the germline V gene are SNHLY and FYNNEI. Trimming removed 4 bases from V and 8 bases from J, with 15 bases in between. CDR3 bases: TGTGCCAGCAGTGGGGGACTGAGGCCGGACACCATATATTTT. As protein: CASSGGLRPDTIYF.

The chain joins TRBV19 to TRBJ2-5; no reliable D call. Per germline, CDR1 LNHDA and CDR2 SQIVND (reference sequence). The CDR3 is 15 amino acids. V was pared by 0 bases and J by 5 bases, with 13 bases between. DNA for the CDR3: TGTGCCAGTAGTATAGATACGAACCGCCGGGAGACCCAGTACTTC. Translation: CASSIDTNRRETQYF. The full variable domain, completed using reference TRBV19 and TRBJ2-5, is DGGITQSPKYLFRKEGQNVTLSCEQNLNHDAMYWYRQDPGQGLRLIYYSQIVNDFQKGDIAEGYSVSREKKESFPLTVTSAQKNPTAFYLCASSIDTNRRETQYFGPGTRLLVL.

The chain carries TRBV5-1 and TRBJ2-4, with 9 positions matching TRBD1. This CDR3 has 15 amino acids. Germline lookup yields CDR1 SGHRS and CDR2 YFSETQ. V shed 4 bases and J 3 bases; nucleotides not matched to a gene: 5. The CDR3 DNA reads as TGCGCCAGCAGCAATATGGACAGGGGCAAAAACATTCAGTACTTC. Translated, it gives CASSNMDRGKNIQYF.

CDR3 in amino acids: CASSELAGGPGKTQYF. The CDR3 DNA sequence: TGTGCCAGCAGTGAATTAGCGGGGGGCCCTGGGAAGACCCAGTACTTC. The chain combines TRBV2 with TRBJ2-5; 10 bases are shared with TRBD2. CDR3 length equals 16 residues. V gave up 2 bases and J gave up 6 bases; unmatched junction bases: 9. Germline values: CDR1 SNHLY, CDR2 FYNNEI. Based on the CDR3 plus reference TRBV2 and TRBJ2-5, the full variable domain is EPEVTQTPSHQVTQMGQEVILRCVPISNHLYFYWYRQILGQKVEFLVSFYNNEISEKSEIFDDQFSVERPDGSNFTLKIRSTKLEDSAMYFCASSELAGGPGKTQYFGPGTRLLVL.

The rearrangement links TRBV9 to TRBJ2-1; TRBD2 matches at 8 bases. Germline CDR1 is SGDLS and CDR2 is YYNGEE. The CDR3 consists of 16 residues. Trimming took 3 bases from V and 5 from J; bases not matched to a gene: 10. CDR3 DNA: TGTGCCAGCAGCGCGGCGGGGGGCTATGCGAACAATGAGCAGTTCTTC. Translation gives CASSAAGGYANNEQFF. The whole variable domain, remainder taken from reference TRBV9 and TRBJ2-1, is DSGVTQTPKHLITATGQRVTLRCSPRSGDLSVYWYQQSLDQGLQFLIQYYNGEERAKGNILERFSAQQFPDLHSELNLSSLELGDSALYFCASSAAGGYANNEQFFGPGTRLTVL.

This rearrangement joins TRBV6-5 to TRBJ1-1; a possible D gene is TRBD1 (5 bases). Trimming removed 3 bases at V and 5 bases at J, with 13 bases between. CDR3 size: 14 residues. Per the germline V gene, CDR1 is MNHEY and CDR2 is SVGAGI. DNA for the CDR3: TGTGCCAGCAGTTATGGCGGGGGTCGGACTGAAGCTTTCTTT. This sequence encodes CASSYGGGRTEAFF.

The V and J genes are TRBV2 and TRBJ1-5, with TRBD1 as a possible D gene (5 bases). CDR1 and CDR2 (germline): SNHLY, FYNNEI. CDR3 length: 14 residues. The V end was cut by 7 bases, the J end by 1 base, with 11 bases between. The CDR3, as DNA: TGTGCCAGCAAGATACAGGCAAGCAATCAGCCCCAGCATTTT. Its translation: CASKIQASNQPQHF.

V and J are TRBV10-3 and TRBJ1-2; 8 bases map to TRBD1. The length of the CDR3 is 17 residues. Germline lookup yields CDR1 ENHRY and CDR2 SYGVKD. J lost 0 bases, V lost 6 bases, and 12 bases had no gene match. This chain's CDR3 is CAIRGTGSNITNYGYTF. The DNA for the CDR3 is TGTGCCATCAGAGGGACAGGTAGTAATATTACTAACTATGGCTACACCTTC.

The V and J genes are TRBV30 and TRBJ1-1, with unresolved D. The CDR3 length is 16 residues. Germline V gene lookup returns CDR1 GTSNPN and CDR2 SVGIG (reference sequence). The V and J ends lost 2 bases and 5 bases respectively, with 21 bases between them. The CDR3 is CAWSLLTAFIRTEAFF. The CDR3 DNA follows: TGTGCCTGGAGTCTCTTAACAGCTTTCATTAGGACTGAAGCTTTCTTT.

A few counts support this clone. The chain links TRBV6-6 to TRBJ1-3; D might be TRBD1 (5 bases). Germline V gene data show CDR1 as MNHNY and CDR2 as SVGAGI (reference sequence). The CDR3 runs to 14 residues. V was cut by 10 bases and J by 4 bases, with 17 bases left in between. CDR3 residues: CATRPQGWGNTIYF. DNA of the CDR3: TGTGCCACTCGACCCCAGGGTTGGGGAAACACCATATATTTT.

The chain recombines TRBV5-6 with TRBJ1-1, with D unclear. V lost 3 bases and J 10 bases, leaving 31 bases between the germline ends. Per germline, CDR1 SGHDT and CDR2 YYEEEE. The CDR3 covers 18 residues. DNA for the CDR3: TGTGCCAGCAGCTCGAATTTGGCCTACACCCGAAGGAGGGTCGGAGCTTTCTTT. Amino acids: CASSSNLAYTRRRVGAFF.

The chain carries TRBV7-9 and TRBJ2-5, with 7 nucleotides matching TRBD2. Unmatched junction bases numbered 4, after V lost 5 bases and J lost 1 base. The CDR3 consists of 14 residues. Germline V lookup: CDR1 SEHNR, CDR2 FQNEAQ (reference sequence). CDR3 in amino acids: CASSGGTTQETQYF. The CDR3 DNA follows: TGTGCCAGCAGCGGGGGGACTACCCAAGAGACCCAGTACTTC.

This clone was recorded only once. The rearrangement uses TRBV7-6 and TRBJ1-6; D is uncertain. V was pared by 5 bases and J by 7 bases, with 9 bases between. This CDR3 is built from 13 residues. The germline V gene encodes CDR1 SGHVS and CDR2 FNYEAQ. The CDR3 nucleotides read TGTGCCAGCAGCCCGGAGCACAATTCACCCCTCCACTTT. This sequence encodes CASSPEHNSPLHF.

V and J are TRBV19 and TRBJ1-5; D is perhaps TRBD1 (5 bases). V lost 0 bases and J 6 bases, leaving 12 bases between the germline ends. Germline CDR1 is LNHDA and CDR2 is SQIVND (reference sequence). The CDR3 runs 15 residues. In DNA, the CDR3 is TGTGCCAGTAGTATAGAGTGGGGAAGGGGTCAGCCCCAGCATTTT. Translated, it gives CASSIEWGRGQPQHF.

This sequence joins TRBV5-1 and TRBJ2-3, with 7 bases lining up with TRBD1. This CDR3 spans 15 amino acids. Losses at the gene ends were 3 bases for V and 3 bases for J; bases not matched to a gene: 7. Germline V gene data show CDR1 as SGHRS and CDR2 as YFSETQ. The CDR3 sequence: CASSSTGVTTDTQYF. CDR3 bases: TGCGCCAGCAGCTCTACAGGGGTTACAACAGATACGCAGTATTTT.

This chain links TRBV7-6 with TRBJ1-1; no clear D gene. V lost 2 bases and J 1 base, leaving 5 bases between the germline ends. This CDR3 has 13 residues. Looked up from germline, CDR1 is SGHVS and CDR2 is FNYEAQ. CDR3 protein: CASSLSGNTEAFF. CDR3 in DNA: TGTGCCAGCAGCTTATCAGGGAACACTGAAGCTTTCTTT.

This sequence joins TRBV29-1 and TRBJ1-2; 7 nucleotides match TRBD1. V lost 6 bases and J lost 3; bases outside the gene matches: 10. In germline, CDR1 is SQVTM, CDR2 ANQGSEA. The CDR3 contains 14 residues. This CDR3 is CSVGTVQGDYGYTF. The CDR3, as DNA: TGCAGCGTGGGGACAGTCCAAGGAGACTATGGCTACACCTTC.

This rearrangement joins TRBV19 to TRBJ1-1; D uncertain. CDR3 length: 12 amino acids. Germline CDR1 is LNHDA and CDR2 is SQIVND (reference sequence). The V end lost 7 bases, the J end lost 10 bases, and 16 bases lay between the germline ends. The CDR3 loop is CASISLESGAFF. CDR3 bases: TGTGCCAGTATAAGTTTAGAGTCTGGAGCTTTCTTT.

The chain is built from TRBV7-2 and TRBJ1-2, with D possibly being TRBD1 (6 bases). Deletions cut 5 bases from V and 8 bases from J, with 9 bases between. CDR3 size: 11 residues. CDR1 SGHTA and CDR2 FQGNSA come from the germline V gene. The CDR3 sequence is CASSSGTGYTF. DNA of the CDR3: TGTGCCAGCAGCAGTGGGACAGGCTACACCTTC.

The V gene is TRBV6-6, the J gene TRBJ2-6, with TRBD1 as a possible D gene (5 bases). Germline CDR1 MNHNY, CDR2 SVGAGI (reference sequence). The CDR3 covers 16 residues. The V gene lost 7 bases and the J gene lost 1 base, with 14 bases spanning the gap. The CDR3: CASNQGALSGANVLTF. The CDR3 DNA sequence: TGTGCCAGCAACCAAGGGGCACTTTCTGGGGCCAACGTCCTGACTTTC.

The V and J genes are TRBV9 and TRBJ2-3; tentative D call: TRBD2 (6 bases). The germline V and J ends were trimmed by 0 bases and 0 bases, with 11 bases remaining between them. The CDR3 covers 16 residues. CDR1 is SGDLS and CDR2 is YYNGEE in the germline V gene. CDR3 coding DNA: TGTGCCAGCAGCGTAGATGGAGGGGCGAGCACAGATACGCAGTATTTT. As protein: CASSVDGGASTDTQYF. Full variable domain (rest looked up from reference TRBV9 and TRBJ2-3): DSGVTQTPKHLITATGQRVTLRCSPRSGDLSVYWYQQSLDQGLQFLIQYYNGEERAKGNILERFSAQQFPDLHSELNLSSLELGDSALYFCASSVDGGASTDTQYFGPGTRLTVL.

Only a few counts were recorded for this clone. This chain uses TRBV2 with TRBJ1-2, with D perhaps TRBD1 (5 bases). The germline V and J ends were trimmed by 6 bases and 7 bases, with 18 bases remaining between them. The V gene's germline CDR1 is SNHLY and CDR2 FYNNEI. This CDR3 region has 14 residues. DNA of the CDR3: TGTGCCAGCAGCCAAGGGACGAGTAGCGGTGGCTACACCTTC. This encodes CASSQGTSSGGYTF. The complete variable domain, with remaining parts taken from reference TRBV2 and TRBJ1-2, reads EPEVTQTPSHQVTQMGQEVILRCVPISNHLYFYWYRQILGQKVEFLVSFYNNEISEKSEIFDDQFSVERPDGSNFTLKIRSTKLEDSAMYFCASSQGTSSGGYTFGSGTRLTVV.

V and J are TRBV5-6 and TRBJ2-2; D may be TRBD1 (6 bases). This CDR3 contains 15 residues. The V and J ends lost 1 base and 2 bases respectively, with 9 bases between them. In germline, CDR1 is SGHDT, CDR2 YYEEEE. CDR3 amino acids: CASSLFGTNTGELFF. The CDR3 coding sequence is TGTGCCAGCAGCTTGTTTGGGACAAACACCGGGGAGCTGTTTTTT.

By frequency in the sample, this clone is medium-sized. The chain is built from TRBV5-8 and TRBJ1-4; D may be TRBD1 (5 bases). Trimming removed 4 bases at V and 13 bases at J, with 14 bases between. The CDR3 covers 12 residues. Germline V gene data show CDR1 as SGHTS and CDR2 as YDEGEE. The CDR3 DNA follows: TGTGCCAGCAGCGCAGCTGCCAGGGTACTGTTTTTT. Protein product: CASSAAARVLFF. Full variable domain (outside the CDR3, taken from reference TRBV5-8 and TRBJ1-4): EAGVTQSPTHLIKTRGQQATLRCSPISGHTSVYWYQQALGLGLQFLLWYDEGEERNRGNFPPRFSGRQFPNYSSELNVNALELEDSALYLCASSAAARVLFFGSGTQLSVL.

The V call is TRBV5-1, the J call TRBJ2-5, with TRBD1 matching 9 bases. V shed 4 bases and J 2 bases; nucleotides not matched to a gene: 12. CDR1 and CDR2 from the germline V gene are SGHRS and YFSETQ. There are 17 residues in the CDR3. CDR3 sequence reads: CASSPGQGRGTQETQYF. CDR3 sequence (DNA): TGCGCCAGCAGCCCAGGACAGGGGAGAGGAACGCAAGAGACCCAGTACTTC. Variable domain in full (rest from reference TRBV5-1 and TRBJ2-5): KAGVTQTPRYLIKTRGQQVTLSCSPISGHRSVSWYQQTPGQGLQFLFEYFSETQRNKGNFPGRFSGRQFSNSRSEMNVSTLELGDSALYLCASSPGQGRGTQETQYFGPGTRLLVL.

The chain has TRBV10-3 and TRBJ1-2; possibly TRBD1 for D (6 bases). Trimming left V 7 bases short and J 1 base short, with 13 bases between. This CDR3 region has 14 residues. Germline CDR1 is ENHRY and CDR2 is SYGVKD. The CDR3 bases are TGTGCCATCACCCCTTTACAGGGTAACTATGGCTACACCTTC. This codes for CAITPLQGNYGYTF.

This clone came up once. CDR3 bases: TGCGCCAGCAGTTCAACCTCAGGGTTCTCTGGAAACACCATATATTTT. It translates to CASSSTSGFSGNTIYF. This chain links TRBV5-1 with TRBJ1-3, with D possibly matching TRBD1 (5 bases). The CDR3 loop spans 16 amino acids. The V and J ends lost 5 bases and 0 bases respectively, with 15 bases between them. CDR1 is SGHRS and CDR2 is YFSETQ in the germline V gene.

This clone was observed a few times. The chain links TRBV5-6 to TRBJ2-3, with 13 nucleotides matching TRBD2. The length of the CDR3 is 15 residues. V shed 2 bases, J shed 7 bases, and the junction held 4 bases outside the gene matches. The germline V gene encodes CDR1 SGHDT and CDR2 YYEEEE. CDR3 DNA: TGTGCCAGCAGCTTACCGGGACTAGCGGGGTATACGCAGTATTTT. Translation gives CASSLPGLAGYTQYF.

The chain is built from TRBV18 and TRBJ2-7, with 13 bases matching TRBD2. The trim removed 5 bases at V and 3 bases at J, leaving 16 bases unmatched. Germline V gene sequence: CDR1 KGHSH, CDR2 LQKENI. The CDR3 length is 19 residues. This CDR3 is CASSVGPPGLAGTNYEQYF. The CDR3 nucleotides read TGTGCCAGCTCAGTAGGACCGCCGGGACTAGCGGGGACGAACTACGAGCAGTACTTC.

The rearrangement links TRBV10-3 to TRBJ1-4, with 7 bases aligning to TRBD1. Germline V lookup: CDR1 ENHRY, CDR2 SYGVKD. V gave up 8 bases and J gave up 5 bases; unmatched junction bases: 5. CDR3 length equals 13 residues. CDR3 region: CAIRDRENEKLFF. The CDR3 nucleotides are TGTGCCATCCGGGACAGAGAAAATGAAAAACTGTTTTTT.

The chain joins TRBV6-5 to TRBJ1-1, with D unclear. Germline CDR1 and CDR2: MNHEY and SVGAGI. The CDR3 is 16 residues long. V was trimmed by 0 bases and J by 1 base, leaving 12 bases between them. The CDR3 sequence: CASSYSRSIENTEAFF. The CDR3 DNA is TGTGCCAGCAGTTACTCGAGGTCCATTGAGAACACTGAAGCTTTCTTT.

The chain joins TRBV7-9 to TRBJ1-1; D is perhaps TRBD1 (6 bases). Germline V gene data show CDR1 as SEHNR and CDR2 as FQNEAQ (reference sequence). CDR3 length equals 17 residues. The germline V and J ends were trimmed by 4 bases and 1 base, with 19 bases remaining between them. CDR3 DNA sequence: TGTGCCAGCAGCTCACAACAGGGTAAGGAATGGAACACTGAAGCTTTCTTT. As protein: CASSSQQGKEWNTEAFF.